Presented here are 8 T cell receptor beta chains from one specimen sequenced in a study of blood T cell repertoires in COVID-19. Using immunoSEQ multiplex PCR, the repertoire was profiled, and TCRdb retains in-frame clones only, with some absent. This table has roughly 570,000 clones, less than 90% appearing once. Sequenced material: peripheral blood. The source is a woman aged 45 to 65 with COVID-19, enrolled during active disease.

The rearrangement joins TRBV30 to TRBJ1-2; D is undetermined. Germline V gene sequence: CDR1 GTSNPN, CDR2 SVGIG (reference sequence). V was shortened by 6 bases and J by 8 bases, with 7 bases between the two germline ends. The CDR3 extends over 9 amino acids. DNA of the CDR3: TGTGCCTGCCTGGCAGGCTACACCTTC. Its protein product is CACLAGYTF. The full variable domain, completed using reference TRBV30 and TRBJ1-2, is SQTIHQWPATLVQPVGSPLSLECTVEGTSNPNLYWYRQAAGRGLQLLFYSVGIGQISSEVPQNLSASRPQDRQFILSSKKLLLSDSGFYLCACLAGYTFGSGTRLTVV.

The chain joins TRBV28 to TRBJ2-6; D possibly corresponds to TRBD1 (6 bases). Germline values: CDR1 MDHEN, CDR2 SYDVKM. V was shortened by 10 bases and J by 0 bases, with 13 bases between the two germline ends. The CDR3 totals 15 residues. The CDR3 reads CATSDRTSGANVLTF. The CDR3 DNA sequence: TGTGCCACCTCCGACAGGACCTCTGGGGCCAACGTCCTGACTTTC.

The chain joins TRBV3-1 (or the pseudogene TRBV3-2) to TRBJ2-1, with 8 bases aligning to TRBD1. Germline loops: CDR1 LGHDT, CDR2 YNNKEL (reference sequence). The CDR3 runs 12 residues. J gave up 12 bases and V 6 bases, and 7 bases lay outside the gene matches. The CDR3 nucleotides are TGTGCCAGCAGTCATCCCGACAGGGGGCAGTTCTTC. This sequence encodes CASSHPDRGQFF.

This sequence joins TRBV6-6 and TRBJ2-2; tentatively, D is TRBD1 (6 bases). V was shortened by 0 bases and J by 6 bases, with 8 bases between the two germline ends. Looked up from germline, CDR1 is MNHNY and CDR2 is SVGAGI (reference sequence). The CDR3 is 14 amino acids. This CDR3 reads CASSYSTGPGELFF. The CDR3 nucleotides are TGTGCCAGCAGTTACTCCACAGGGCCCGGGGAGCTGTTTTTT.

This chain joins TRBV6-1 and TRBJ1-2, with D unclear. Germline lookup yields CDR1 MNHNS and CDR2 SASEGT. The CDR3 has 14 residues. Trimming removed 3 bases at V and 0 bases at J, with 8 bases between. The CDR3 region is CASSDSGSNYGYTF. CDR3 nucleotides: TGTGCCAGCAGTGACAGTGGCTCTAACTATGGCTACACCTTC.

This chain links TRBV15 with TRBJ2-1, with 8 bases identical to TRBD2. Per germline, CDR1 LNHNV and CDR2 YYDKDF (reference sequence). V gave up 0 bases and J gave up 0 bases; unmatched junction bases: 7. CDR3 length equals 18 residues. Here the CDR3 reads CATSRDGVAGGSYNEQFF. The CDR3 coding sequence is TGTGCCACCAGCAGAGATGGGGTTGCGGGGGGCTCCTACAATGAGCAGTTCTTC.

This clone showed up just a few times. The J gene is TRBJ2-2, the V gene TRBV14, with D unclear. The V and J ends lost 1 base and 1 base respectively, with 7 bases between them. The CDR3 totals 15 residues. Per the germline V gene, CDR1 is SGHDN and CDR2 is FVKESK. The CDR3 here is CASSQVSRNTGELFF. Written as DNA, the CDR3 is TGTGCCAGCAGCCAAGTGTCTAGGAACACCGGGGAGCTGTTTTTT.

This chain connects TRBV30 to TRBJ2-7; 8 positions agree with TRBD1. The J segment lost 4 bases and the V segment lost 3 bases, leaving 5 bases of the junction unmatched. Per the germline V gene, CDR1 is GTSNPN and CDR2 is SVGIG (reference sequence). The CDR3 sequence is 13 residues long. Here the CDR3 DNA reads TGTGCCTGGAGAACGGACAGGGCTTACGAGCAGTACTTC. Amino acids: CAWRTDRAYEQYF.